This entry describes one TCR beta chain. Produced via immunoSEQ multiplex PCR; TCRdb's table is partial and in-frame only. The sample consists of about 64,000 clones, roughly 85% of them appearing once. The record originates from a study of blood T cell repertoires in COVID-19. Overall study: Samples came from the United States, Italy and Spain, spanning acute and convalescent COVID-19.

Sample: peripheral blood. This sequence originates from a man aged 35-49 years with acute or convalescent COVID-19.

The CDR3 region has the DNA TGTGCCAGCAGCCCCCAGGGGGGCTACGAGCAGTACTTC. Translation gives CASSPQGGYEQYF. This sequence joins TRBV3-1 (or the pseudogene TRBV3-2) and TRBJ2-7, with a possible D match to TRBD1 (7 bases). Germline values: CDR1 LGHDT, CDR2 YNNKEL (reference sequence). Trimming removed 4 bases from V and 3 bases from J, with 10 bases in between. CDR3 length: 13 amino acids.